This entry lists 19 T cell receptor beta chains sequenced from one sample in a study of control samples from healthy donors and cancer patients. Here immunoSEQ multiplex PCR was the method, and the copy in TCRdb shows in-frame clones only, minus some. Here the sample spans some 150,000 clones, roughly 95% being singletons. The sequencing input was blood. These receptors were collected from a woman in her thirties in good health.

In this sample, this clone turned up once. The gene calls are TRBV5-4 and TRBJ2-1; 7 bases agree with TRBD1. Looked up from germline, CDR1 is SGHNT and CDR2 is YYREEE (reference sequence). Unmatched junction bases numbered 6, after V lost 4 bases and J lost 5 bases. This CDR3 comprises 14 residues. This CDR3 reads CASSRQGIDNEQFF. The DNA of the CDR3 is TGTGCCAGCAGCCGACAGGGCATCGACAATGAGCAGTTCTTC. Combining the CDR3 with reference TRBV5-4 and TRBJ2-1 gives the whole variable domain ETGVTQSPTHLIKTRGQQVTLRCSSQSGHNTVSWYQQALGQGPQFIFQYYREEENGRGNFPPRFSGLQFPNYSSELNVNALELDDSALYLCASSRQGIDNEQFFGPGTRLTVL.

The chain uses TRBV4-1 and TRBJ1-5; no definite D call. Trimming cost V 1 base and J 0 bases, with 7 bases left between them. The CDR3 has 15 amino acids. The germline V gene has CDR1 MGHRA and CDR2 YSYEKL. The CDR3 reads CASSQGQNSNQPQHF. In DNA, the CDR3 is TGCGCCAGCAGCCAAGGACAAAATAGCAATCAGCCCCAGCATTTT.

The J gene is TRBJ1-2, the V gene TRBV6-5; tentative D call: TRBD1 (6 bases). Germline CDR1 is MNHEY and CDR2 is SVGAGI. V was pared by 5 bases and J by 7 bases, with 17 bases between. The CDR3 consists of 14 residues. In DNA, the CDR3 is TGTGCCAGCAGTCCCGCTTTGGACAGTTTTGGCTACACCTTC. This codes for CASSPALDSFGYTF.

This sequence joins TRBV2 and TRBJ2-1; unclear D gene. Germline V gene sequence: CDR1 SNHLY, CDR2 FYNNEI. The CDR3 length is 12 residues. V dropped 7 bases and J dropped 1 base, with 5 bases sitting between them. As DNA, the CDR3 is TGTGCCAGCAAGGAATCCTACAATGAGCAGTTCTTC. Its translation: CASKESYNEQFF.

This chain uses TRBV5-4 with TRBJ1-4; 7 nucleotides agree with TRBD1. V lost 4 bases to trimming and J lost 8 bases; unmatched junction nucleotides: 11. Germline values: CDR1 SGHNT, CDR2 YYREEE (reference sequence). This CDR3 contains 15 residues. Here the CDR3 DNA reads TGTGCCAGCAGCCCTGGGCAGGGGGAAAGGGAAAAACTGTTTTTT. This codes for CASSPGQGEREKLFF.

The rearrangement uses TRBV11-2 and TRBJ2-7, with a possible D match to TRBD2 (5 bases). The CDR3 has 11 residues. The V end was cut by 5 bases, the J end by 7 bases, with 9 bases between. Germline CDR1 SGHAT, CDR2 FQNNGV. The CDR3 DNA sequence: TGTGCCAGCAGCGCGAGGAGGGAGCAGTACTTC. This codes for CASSARREQYF.

V gene TRBV7-9 combines with J gene TRBJ1-6; no firm D call. In germline, CDR1 is SEHNR, CDR2 FQNEAQ (reference sequence). V was pared by 4 bases and J by 0 bases, with 4 bases between. The length of the CDR3 is 14 residues. The CDR3 DNA is TGTGCCAGCAGCTGGGGCTCCTATAATTCACCCCTCCACTTT. Translation: CASSWGSYNSPLHF.

The chain employs TRBV30 and TRBJ2-7, with TRBD2 identical over 8 bases. The V gene's germline CDR1 is GTSNPN and CDR2 SVGIG (reference sequence). The CDR3 is made up of 13 amino acids. With 3 bases clipped from V and 0 bases from J, the junction kept 1 base outside the gene matches. In DNA form, the CDR3 reads TGTGCCTGGAGCGCGGGGGGCTCCTACGAGCAGTACTTC. It specifies CAWSAGGSYEQYF.

The chain has TRBV24-1 and TRBJ1-2; D remains unclear. The germline V gene encodes CDR1 KGHDR and CDR2 SFDVKD. Trimming stripped 2 bases from V and 9 bases from J, with 18 bases between. The CDR3 extends over 15 amino acids. The CDR3 loop reads CATSDWARSGWRYTF. The CDR3 DNA is TGTGCCACCAGTGATTGGGCCCGGTCTGGTTGGCGCTACACCTTC.

The chain has TRBV9 and TRBJ2-7; D is perhaps TRBD1 or TRBD2 (6 bases each). The V end was cut by 2 bases, the J end by 7 bases, with 10 bases between. There are 12 residues in the CDR3. CDR1 SGDLS and CDR2 YYNGEE come from the germline V gene. The CDR3, as DNA: TGTGCCAGCAGCGTGGGGGGCTCAGAGCAGTACTTC. Protein: CASSVGGSEQYF.

The chain combines TRBV6-5 with TRBJ1-2; 7 bases are a match to TRBD1. V gave up 4 bases and J gave up 4 bases; unmatched junction bases: 12. CDR3 length: 16 amino acids. The germline V gene encodes CDR1 MNHEY and CDR2 SVGAGI. This CDR3 reads CASSSSRTGQFYGYTF. The CDR3 nucleotides read TGTGCCAGCAGTTCCTCCCGGACAGGCCAATTCTATGGCTACACCTTC.

The chain's CDR3 is CASGPMYNEQFF. In DNA, the CDR3 is TGCGCCAGTGGGCCTATGTACAATGAGCAGTTCTTC. The chain is built from TRBV10-2 and TRBJ2-1, with D unclear. Trimming took off 9 bases at V and 4 bases at J, with 10 bases between the two ends. Germline V gene lookup returns CDR1 WSHSY and CDR2 SAAADI. The CDR3 has 12 residues.

The chain links TRBV5-1 to TRBJ2-7; D is ambiguous. In germline, CDR1 is SGHRS, CDR2 YFSETQ. The CDR3 length is 14 residues. Trimming removed 0 bases at V and 4 bases at J, with 11 bases between. CDR3 amino acids: CASSLGHPTYEQYF. The CDR3 bases are TGCGCCAGCAGCTTGGGACATCCCACTTACGAGCAGTACTTC.

The chain is built from TRBV6-5 and TRBJ2-1; 7 bases fit TRBD2. In germline, CDR1 is MNHEY, CDR2 SVGAGI. With V trimmed by 0 bases and J by 5 bases, 4 bases remained unmatched. The CDR3 is made up of 15 amino acids. The CDR3: CASSYSSGLNNEQFF. In DNA form, the CDR3 reads TGTGCCAGCAGTTACTCATCGGGACTAAACAATGAGCAGTTCTTC.

The chain combines TRBV21-1 with TRBJ2-7; the table's D gene call, TRBD1, was not cross checked with the DNA. TRBV21-1 is classified as a pseudogene. The CDR3 spans 11 residues. The CDR3 bases are TGTGCCAGCAGCAAAGGGCACGAGCAGTACTTC. Protein sequence: CASSKGHEQYF.

This clone was counted a single time. This chain joins TRBV29-1 and TRBJ2-1, with D unclear. The ends were cut back, 3 bases at V and 8 bases at J, with 8 bases in the middle. CDR3 length: 11 residues. The germline CDR1 and CDR2 sequences are SQVTM and ANQGSEA. DNA of the CDR3: TGCAGCGTTGACTACGGCTATGAGCAGTTCTTC. Protein sequence: CSVDYGYEQFF.

This chain links TRBV2 with TRBJ1-2, with TRBD1 matching 8 bases. This CDR3 has 15 residues. Unmatched junction bases numbered 8, after V lost 5 bases and J lost 3 bases. CDR1 SNHLY and CDR2 FYNNEI come from the germline V gene. The CDR3 region has the DNA TGTGCCAGCAGTAGGGGGACAGGTTCGGACTATGGCTACACCTTC. It translates to CASSRGTGSDYGYTF.

The chain has TRBV6-2 or TRBV6-3 and TRBJ2-1, with a tentative D call TRBD2 (5 bases). V gave up 4 bases and J gave up 6 bases, with 25 bases separating them. From germline, CDR1 is MNHEY and CDR2 SVGEGT. The CDR3 contains 18 residues. Here the CDR3 DNA reads TGTGCCAGCAGTTTACCCCGGGATGGGCAGGCTAATGGCAATGAGCAGTTCTTC. This encodes CASSLPRDGQANGNEQFF.

The V gene is TRBV5-1, the J gene TRBJ1-6, with D tentatively TRBD1 (6 bases). CDR1 is SGHRS and CDR2 is YFSETQ in the germline V gene. Trimming took off 4 bases at V and 10 bases at J, with 21 bases between the two ends. CDR3 length equals 16 residues. CDR3 in amino acids: CASSDLRDNLASPLHF. CDR3 in DNA: TGCGCCAGCAGCGATCTCCGGGACAACCTAGCGTCACCCCTCCACTTT.